This T cell receptor beta chain originates from a study of graft-versus-host responses after intestinal transplantation. Study-wide background: Every transplant recipient was induced with anti-thymocyte globulin, then maintained on tacrolimus and steroids for approximately three years.

The V gene's germline CDR1 is MNHEY and CDR2 SMNVEV (reference sequence). The CDR3 extends over 14 amino acids. V gave up 6 bases and J gave up 6 bases; unmatched junction bases: 7. Profiled with immunoSEQ multiplex PCR; TCRdb holds only in-frame clones, not every one. This sample yields 30,000 to 40,000 clones, of which 83% are seen a single time; under 4% belongs to the top ten. The specimen was PBMCs, collected 1,000 to 1,200 days after transplant. This chain links TRBV27 with TRBJ2-2, with 7 bases fitting TRBD2. The TCR comes from a human patient who received an intestinal transplant, so some T cells may come from the graft donor. The DNA for the CDR3 is TGTGCCAGCAGGCCGGCGGGGGACGCCGGGGAGCTGTTTTTT. As protein: CASRPAGDAGELFF.